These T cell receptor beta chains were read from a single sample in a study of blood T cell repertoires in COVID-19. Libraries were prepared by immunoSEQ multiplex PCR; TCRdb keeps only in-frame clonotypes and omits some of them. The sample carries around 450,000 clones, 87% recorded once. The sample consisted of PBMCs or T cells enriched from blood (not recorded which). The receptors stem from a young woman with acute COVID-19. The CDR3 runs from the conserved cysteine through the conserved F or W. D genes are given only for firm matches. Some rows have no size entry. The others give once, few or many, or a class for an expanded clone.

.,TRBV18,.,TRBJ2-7,TGTGCCAGCTCGTCTCTCTACGAGCAGTACTTC,CASSSLYEQYF
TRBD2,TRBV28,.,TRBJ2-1,TGTGCCAGCAGTCCCGACGGGCGGGGGGGCCGTGCTCCGTTCTTC,CASSPDGRGGRAPFF
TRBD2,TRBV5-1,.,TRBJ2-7,TGCGCCAGCAGCTTAGCTTATGGGGGGGTGTCCTACGAGCAGTACTTC,CASSLAYGGVSYEQYF
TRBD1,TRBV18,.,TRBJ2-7,TGTGCCAGCTCTGCCGGGACAGAGTCCTACGAGCAGTACTTC,CASSAGTESYEQYF
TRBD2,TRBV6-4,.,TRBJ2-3,TGTGCCAGCAGGCGGACTAGCGTCGGCACAGATACGCAGTATTTT,CASRRTSVGTDTQYF
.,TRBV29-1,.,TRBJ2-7,TGCAGCGTCGCCCTTGACACCTACGAGCAGTACTTC,CSVALDTYEQYF
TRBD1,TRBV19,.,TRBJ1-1,TGTGCCAGTAGTAGGGACAGGACCATGAACACTGAAGCTTTCTTT,CASSRDRTMNTEAFF
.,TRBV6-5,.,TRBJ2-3,TGTGCCAGCAACCCAGCCGGGAGCACAGATACGCAGTATTTT,CASNPAGSTDTQYF
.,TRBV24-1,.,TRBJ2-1,TGTGCCACCAGTGATGCAGGGCGTGAGCAGTTCTTC,CATSDAGREQFF
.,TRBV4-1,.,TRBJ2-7,TGCGCCAGCAGCCAAGATCCAGGGATTTACCAGCAGTACTTC,CASSQDPGIYQQYF
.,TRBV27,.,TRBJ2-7,TGTGCCAGCAGTTTATTCCTCGGGGGCGAGCAGTACTTC,CASSLFLGGEQYF
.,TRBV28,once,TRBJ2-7,TGTGCCAGCAGCCAAGGCGGAAAATACGAGCAGTACTTC,CASSQGGKYEQYF
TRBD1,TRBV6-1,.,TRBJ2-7,TGTGCCAGCAGTGAGGGACAGGCGTATAGGTCTTACGAGCAGTACTTC,CASSEGQAYRSYEQYF
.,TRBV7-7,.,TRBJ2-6,TGTGCCAGCAGCCCTAGCCCCTTCTATGGGGCCAACGTCCTGACTTTC,CASSPSPFYGANVLTF
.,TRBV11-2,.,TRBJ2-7,TGTGCCAGCAGCTTAGGGACAGCCTCAGCCTCCTACGAGCAGTACTTC,CASSLGTASASYEQYF
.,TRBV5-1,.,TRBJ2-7,TGCGCCAGCAGCTTCCAACAACAGGGTCAGGAGCAGTACTTC,CASSFQQQGQEQYF
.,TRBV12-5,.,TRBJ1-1,TGTGCTAGTGGTTTGATTACGACTGCCACTGAAGCTTTCTTT,CASGLITTATEAFF
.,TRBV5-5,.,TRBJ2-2,TGTGCCAGCAGCTTGATGGTCGGGAACACCGGGGAGCTGTTTTTT,CASSLMVGNTGELFF
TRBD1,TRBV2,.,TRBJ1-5,TGTGCCAGCAGTGAAAGGGGACAGGAGCATCAGCCCCAGCATTTT,CASSERGQEHQPQHF
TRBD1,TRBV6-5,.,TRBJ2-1,TGTGCCAGCAGTCCCCCGACAGGGAACAATGAGCAGTTCTTC,CASSPPTGNNEQFF
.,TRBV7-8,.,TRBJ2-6,TGTGCCAGCACCTTTGGCCTCTCTGGGGCCAACGTCCTGACTTTC,CASTFGLSGANVLTF
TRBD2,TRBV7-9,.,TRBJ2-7,TGTGCCAGCAGCTTACTAGCGGGATTCATGGAGCAGTACTTC,CASSLLAGFMEQYF
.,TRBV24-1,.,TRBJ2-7,TGTGCCACCAGTGAAAGGGGTTCCGAGCAGTACTTC,CATSERGSEQYF
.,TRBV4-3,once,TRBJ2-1,TGCGCCAGCAGCCAAATTATTCAGTACAATGAGCAGTTCTTC,CASSQIIQYNEQFF
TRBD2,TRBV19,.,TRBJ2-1,TGTGCCAGTAGTGCCCTAGCGGGGGGGATTGATGAGCAGTTCTTC,CASSALAGGIDEQFF
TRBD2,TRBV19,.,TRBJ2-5,TGTGCCAGTAGTCCCTACAGCGGGAGGTCTTCGGAGACCCAGTACTTC,CASSPYSGRSSETQYF